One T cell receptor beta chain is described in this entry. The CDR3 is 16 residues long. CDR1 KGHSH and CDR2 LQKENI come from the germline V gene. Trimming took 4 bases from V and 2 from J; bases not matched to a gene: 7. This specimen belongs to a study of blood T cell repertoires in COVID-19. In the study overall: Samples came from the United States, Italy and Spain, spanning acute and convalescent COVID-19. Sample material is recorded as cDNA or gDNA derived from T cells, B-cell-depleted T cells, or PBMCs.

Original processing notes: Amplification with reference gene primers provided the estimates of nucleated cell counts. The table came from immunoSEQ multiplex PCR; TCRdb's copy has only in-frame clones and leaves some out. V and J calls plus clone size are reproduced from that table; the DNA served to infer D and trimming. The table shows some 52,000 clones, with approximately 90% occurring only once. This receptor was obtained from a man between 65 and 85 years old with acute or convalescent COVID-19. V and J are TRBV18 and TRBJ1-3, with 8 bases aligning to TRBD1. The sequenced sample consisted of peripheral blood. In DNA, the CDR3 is TGTGCCAGCTCACACTCACAGGGGGTCACTGGAAACACCATATATTTT. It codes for CASSHSQGVTGNTIYF. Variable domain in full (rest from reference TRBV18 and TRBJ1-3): NAGVMQNPRHLVRRRGQEARLRCSPMKGHSHVYWYRQLPEEGLKFMVYLQKENIIDESGMPKERFSAEFPKEGPSILRIQQVVRGDSAAYFCASSHSQGVTGNTIYFGEGSWLTVV.